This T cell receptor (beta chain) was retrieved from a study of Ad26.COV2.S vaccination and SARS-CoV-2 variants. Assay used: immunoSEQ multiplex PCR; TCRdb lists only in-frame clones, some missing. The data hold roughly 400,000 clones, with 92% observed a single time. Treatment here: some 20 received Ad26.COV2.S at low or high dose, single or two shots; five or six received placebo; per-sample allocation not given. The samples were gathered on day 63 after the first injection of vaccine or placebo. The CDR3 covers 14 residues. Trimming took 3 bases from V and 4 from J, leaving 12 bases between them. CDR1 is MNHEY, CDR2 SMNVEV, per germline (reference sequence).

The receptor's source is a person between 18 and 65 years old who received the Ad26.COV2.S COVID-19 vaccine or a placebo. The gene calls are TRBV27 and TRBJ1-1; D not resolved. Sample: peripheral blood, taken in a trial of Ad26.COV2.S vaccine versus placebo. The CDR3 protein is CASSFLGRPTEAFF. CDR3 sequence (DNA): TGTGCCAGCAGTTTCCTCGGCCGCCCCACTGAAGCTTTCTTT.